Below are 15 T cell receptor beta chains sequenced from a single sample in a study of cytomegalovirus exposure and HLA in healthy donors. PCR primers comprised 60 Vbeta and 13 Jbeta primers. The assay was immunoSEQ multiplex PCR, and TCRdb's table has in-frame clones only and misses some. The sample contains under 200,000 clones, roughly 79% of which appear only once. What was sequenced was PBMCs. The receptors derive from a man in his fifties or sixties in good health and CMV-seropositive.

The chain carries TRBV6-5 and TRBJ1-3; D is uncertain. Per the germline V gene, CDR1 is MNHEY and CDR2 is SVGAGI. The CDR3 sequence is 15 residues long. Trimming removed 6 bases at V and 0 bases at J, with 12 bases between. Written as DNA, the CDR3 is TGTGCCAGCAGCACGACACGCAACTCTGGAAACACCATATATTTT. Translating it yields CASSTTRNSGNTIYF.

The chain combines TRBV11-3 with TRBJ2-1; TRBD2 aligns across 9 bases. J was trimmed by 4 bases and V by 1 base; bases with no gene match: 8. The CDR3 consists of 17 residues. Germline V lookup: CDR1 SGHNT, CDR2 YENEEA. In DNA, the CDR3 is TGTGCCAGCAGCTTAGGGGTCCGACTAGCGGAGTACAATGAGCAGTTCTTC. Translated: CASSLGVRLAEYNEQFF.

The rearrangement links TRBV28 to TRBJ1-5; D gene unclear. This CDR3 has 15 amino acids. Germline CDR1 MDHEN, CDR2 SYDVKM. V gave up 1 base and J gave up 6 bases, with 13 bases separating them. The CDR3 reads CASSLFGEGGQPQHF. CDR3 sequence (DNA): TGTGCCAGCAGTTTATTTGGGGAGGGAGGTCAGCCCCAGCATTTT.

V usage is TRBV4-1 and J usage is TRBJ1-2, with unresolved D. The CDR3 runs 14 residues. The germline gives CDR1 MGHRA, CDR2 YSYEKL. The V end was cut by 0 bases, the J end by 4 bases, with 9 bases between. The CDR3 loop reads CASSQDSAFYGYTF. The DNA for the CDR3 is TGCGCCAGCAGCCAAGACAGCGCTTTCTATGGCTACACCTTC.

The V and J genes are TRBV27 and TRBJ1-2; TRBD1 matches at 7 bases. With 5 bases clipped from V and 5 bases from J, the junction kept 5 bases outside the gene matches. The V gene's germline CDR1 is MNHEY and CDR2 SMNVEV (reference sequence). The CDR3 covers 13 residues. The CDR3 here is CASSPDRAYGYTF. CDR3 sequence (DNA): TGTGCCAGCAGTCCCGACAGGGCATATGGCTACACCTTC.

The V call is TRBV5-6, the J call TRBJ1-2; unclear D gene. V was trimmed by 1 base and J by 0 bases, leaving 16 bases between them. CDR1 SGHDT and CDR2 YYEEEE come from the germline V gene. This CDR3 is 17 amino acids long. CDR3 in amino acids: CASSLFPIGRTNYGYTF. The CDR3 bases are TGTGCCAGCAGCTTGTTCCCCATCGGCAGGACTAACTATGGCTACACCTTC.

This chain links TRBV29-1 with TRBJ2-4, with D maybe TRBD2 (6 bases). CDR1 and CDR2 (germline): SQVTM, ANQGSEA. The CDR3 covers 14 residues. V lost 4 bases and J lost 2, with 12 bases in between. Here the CDR3 DNA reads TGCAGCGTTGTGGAGGGCCCTTCCAAAAACATTCAGTACTTC. Its translation is CSVVEGPSKNIQYF.

J is TRBJ2-7 and V is TRBV5-1, with D perhaps TRBD1 (5 bases). The V gene lost 4 bases and the J gene lost 0 bases, with 17 bases spanning the gap. Germline V gene lookup returns CDR1 SGHRS and CDR2 YFSETQ. There are 16 residues in the CDR3. CDR3 coding DNA: TGCGCCAGCAGCCCCGGAGACAGAGAACTCTCCTACGAGCAGTACTTC. This codes for CASSPGDRELSYEQYF.

A few counts support this clone. The chain carries TRBV4-3 and TRBJ2-2, with 7 nucleotides matching TRBD2. J lost 3 bases, V lost 1 base, and 2 bases had no gene match. In germline, CDR1 is LGHNA, CDR2 YSLEER. The CDR3 sequence is 15 residues long. The CDR3 DNA is TGCGCCAGCAGCCAAGGGGAGGGTGACACCGGGGAGCTGTTTTTT. Translation gives CASSQGEGDTGELFF.

Concerning this clone itself: Sequence at one end of the junction differs from germline and may be a read error. V usage is TRBV2 and J usage is TRBJ1-1; D unresolved. This CDR3 contains 14 residues. Germline values: CDR1 SNHLY, CDR2 FYNNEI. The CDR3 protein is CAGSTVNVYTEAFF. The CDR3 region has the DNA TGTGCCGGCAGTACAGTCAACGTGTACACTGAAGCTTTCTTT.

This clone occurred a few times. The V call is TRBV6-6, the J call TRBJ2-1, with TRBD2 as a possible D gene (6 bases). Per germline, CDR1 MNHNY and CDR2 SVGAGI (reference sequence). The CDR3 extends over 16 amino acids. Trimming stripped 2 bases from V and 6 bases from J, with 17 bases between. CDR3 DNA sequence: TGTGCCAGCAGTTACACAACCGGGACTGGCATCAATGAGCAGTTCTTC. Residues: CASSYTTGTGINEQFF.

The rearrangement joins TRBV6-5 to TRBJ2-2; D is ambiguous. The CDR3 extends over 13 amino acids. Trimming pared 7 bases from V and 0 bases from J, leaving 6 bases between. The germline CDR1 and CDR2 sequences are MNHEY and SVGAGI. The CDR3: CASNSANTGELFF. In nucleotides, the CDR3 is TGTGCCAGCAATTCAGCGAACACCGGGGAGCTGTTTTTT.

This sequence joins TRBV7-9 and TRBJ1-3, with D unclear. The V gene lost 0 bases and the J gene lost 6 bases, with 9 bases spanning the gap. This CDR3 comprises 14 residues. In germline, CDR1 is SEHNR, CDR2 FQNEAQ (reference sequence). The CDR3 bases are TGTGCCAGCAGCTTAGCCGGTAACGCAAACACCATATATTTT. It codes for CASSLAGNANTIYF.

The chain combines TRBV7-2 with TRBJ2-3; 8 bases map to TRBD2. The J segment lost 1 base and the V segment lost 1 base, leaving 7 bases of the junction unmatched. This CDR3 is built from 17 residues. The germline CDR1 and CDR2 sequences are SGHTA and FQGNSA. The CDR3 nucleotides read TGTGCCAGCAGCTTAGAATGGGGCGGGGGGCGCACAGATACGCAGTATTTT. Its protein product is CASSLEWGGGRTDTQYF.

The V and J genes are TRBV5-1 and TRBJ1-1, with TRBD1 as a possible D gene (5 bases). This CDR3 contains 16 residues. The germline V gene has CDR1 SGHRS and CDR2 YFSETQ. With 0 bases removed from V and 1 base from J, the gap between germline ends came to 13 bases. CDR3 in DNA: TGCGCCAGCAGCTTGGAGGGGTCGGTTGGGAACACTGAAGCTTTCTTT. It translates to CASSLEGSVGNTEAFF. Full variable domain (missing parts from reference TRBV5-1 and TRBJ1-1): KAGVTQTPRYLIKTRGQQVTLSCSPISGHRSVSWYQQTPGQGLQFLFEYFSETQRNKGNFPGRFSGRQFSNSRSEMNVSTLELGDSALYLCASSLEGSVGNTEAFFGQGTRLTVV.